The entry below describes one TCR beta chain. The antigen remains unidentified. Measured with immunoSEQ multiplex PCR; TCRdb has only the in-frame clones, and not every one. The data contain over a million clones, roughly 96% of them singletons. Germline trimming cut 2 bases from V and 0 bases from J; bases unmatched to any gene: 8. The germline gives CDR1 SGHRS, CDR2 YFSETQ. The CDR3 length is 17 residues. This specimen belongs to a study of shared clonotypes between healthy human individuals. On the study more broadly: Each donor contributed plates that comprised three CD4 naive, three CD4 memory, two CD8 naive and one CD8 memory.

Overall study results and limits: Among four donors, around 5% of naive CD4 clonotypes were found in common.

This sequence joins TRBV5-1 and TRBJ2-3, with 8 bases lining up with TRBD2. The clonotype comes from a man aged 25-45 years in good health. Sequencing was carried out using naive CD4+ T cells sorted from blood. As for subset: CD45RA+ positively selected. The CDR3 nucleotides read TGCGCCAGCAGCTTTGGCCCGGAGCGGGGGAGCACAGATACGCAGTATTTT. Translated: CASSFGPERGSTDTQYF.